A selection of T cell receptor beta chains follows, all from one sample in a study of identical twins. TCRdb reanalysed the 5' RACE reads using MiXCR and keeps one entry per CDR3 protein. The repertoire holds roughly 250,000 distinct CDR3 sequences, with approximately 7% as singletons. This sample also belongs to another study, concerning yellow fever vaccine responses in identical twins.

Sequencing input: memory (CD45RO+) T cells sorted from blood. The source of these receptors is a woman in her late teens or twenties in good health. CDR3s include the opening cysteine and the closing phenylalanine or tryptophan. A D gene is named only where the DNA matches it firmly. Expanded clones are given a class, and other clones once, few, many or no size at all.

length	V	J	size	D	DNA	CDR3
15	TRBV4-1	TRBJ2-5	-	TRBD1	TGCGCCAGCAGCAAGGGACAGGGGGATCAAGAGACCCAGTACTTC	CASSKGQGDQETQYF
15	TRBV5-1	TRBJ1-6	many	TRBD1	TGCGCCAGCAGCTGGGGGGGGACAGGGGATTCACCCCTCCACTTT	CASSWGGTGDSPLHF
17	TRBV11-2	TRBJ2-3	-	-	TGTGCCAGCAGCTTATCATCGGGAACCACTAGCACAGATACGCAGTATTTT	CASSLSSGTTSTDTQYF
14	TRBV28	TRBJ1-5	-	-	TGTGCCAGCAGTTTAAATTTGGGTCTGCAGCCCCAGCATTTT	CASSLNLGLQPQHF
16	TRBV24-1	TRBJ2-2	-	TRBD1	TGTGCCACCAGTGATTTCGGTGACAGGGGGCCGGGGGAGCTGTTTTTT	CATSDFGDRGPGELFF
15	TRBV3-1	TRBJ2-7	few	-	TGTGCCAGCAGCCAAGGGGGCATCTCCTCCTACGAGCAGTACTTC	CASSQGGISSYEQYF
13	TRBV3-1	TRBJ2-1	-	-	TGTGCCAGCAGCCGATGGGGGGACAATGAGCAGTTCTTC	CASSRWGDNEQFF
15	TRBV29-1	TRBJ2-1	many	TRBD2	TGCAGCGTTGCCCCAGGACTAGCAATCGGCGATGAGCAGTTCTTC	CSVAPGLAIGDEQFF
15	TRBV5-1	TRBJ2-2	many	TRBD1	TGCGCCAGCAGTAGGACAGGGCCCTACACCGGGGAGCTGTTTTTT	CASSRTGPYTGELFF
16	TRBV9	TRBJ2-3	many	TRBD2	TGTGCCAGCAGCCAAAGGTTGGGGGGGAACACAGATACGCAGTATTTT	CASSQRLGGNTDTQYF
15	TRBV9	TRBJ2-3	many	TRBD2	TGTGCCAGCAGCGTACAAGCGGGAGGGGCAGATACGCAGTATTTT	CASSVQAGGADTQYF
13	TRBV20-1	TRBJ2-2	many	TRBD1	TGCAGTGCCCGGACAGGGAACACCGGGGAGCTGTTTTTT	CSARTGNTGELFF
12	TRBV10-3	TRBJ2-2	-	-	TGTGCCATCAGTGCAAGGGTAGGGGAGCTGTTTTTT	CAISARVGELFF
14	TRBV5-1	TRBJ2-7	many	TRBD1	TGCGCCAGCAGCTTCGGACAGGTTATCGACGAGCAGTACTTC	CASSFGQVIDEQYF
13	TRBV5-6	TRBJ1-1	-	-	TGTGCCAGCAGCATCCGACGGGGAACTGAAGCTTTCTTT	CASSIRRGTEAFF
22	TRBV12-3/TRBV12-4	TRBJ2-3	few	TRBD1	TGTGCCAGCAGTTTGGACTGGACAGGGATATCCCCCAGGCTGGGGAGGCTGGATACGCAGTATTTT	CASSLDWTGISPRLGRLDTQYF
16	TRBV4-1	TRBJ1-4	few	TRBD1	TGCGCCAGCAGCCAAGAGGGGACAGGGGTTGGCGAAAAACTGTTTTTT	CASSQEGTGVGEKLFF
17	TRBV20-1	TRBJ2-5	-	TRBD2	TGCAGTGCCCGCGGCGGCCAACTCCTAGCGGGGAGGGAGACCCAGTACTTC	CSARGGQLLAGRETQYF
17	TRBV4-2	TRBJ2-4	many	-	TGTGCCAGCAGCCAAGGAGCCGGGGATGTGGCCAAAAACATTCAGTACTTC	CASSQGAGDVAKNIQYF
13	TRBV9	TRBJ2-7	few	-	TGTGCCAGCAGCATCGCGGGATCCAACGAGCAGTACTTC	CASSIAGSNEQYF
15	TRBV3-1	TRBJ2-1	few	-	TGTGCCAGCAGCCTTTCTCCCCCCAAGGGCGGTGAGCAGTTCTTC	CASSLSPPKGGEQFF
14	TRBV9	TRBJ1-5	many	-	TGTGCCAGCAGCGTAGACATAGGAGATCAGCCCCAGCATTTT	CASSVDIGDQPQHF
16	TRBV27	TRBJ2-6	few	TRBD1	TGTGCCACCGGGACGACAGGGCCGGCTGGGGCCAACGTCCTGACTTTC	CATGTTGPAGANVLTF
15	TRBV20-1	TRBJ1-4	many	TRBD1	TGCAGTGCTAGGGCGGACAGGACAACTAATGAAAAACTGTTTTTT	CSARADRTTNEKLFF
15	TRBV10-3	TRBJ2-7	few	TRBD2	TGTGCCATCATACGGTGGCGGGAGGGCCATTACGAGCAGTACTTC	CAIIRWREGHYEQYF
13	TRBV27	TRBJ2-5	-	TRBD2	TGTGCCAGCAGTTTACGGGGGGGGGAGACCCAGTACTTC	CASSLRGGETQYF
17	TRBV5-1	TRBJ1-5	-	TRBD1	TGCGCCAGCAGCCTCGGGACAGTCGAAGGGGGCAATCAGCCCCAGCATTTT	CASSLGTVEGGNQPQHF
14	TRBV3-1	TRBJ2-2	few	-	TGTGCCAGCAGCCAAGATGCGAACCGCGGGGAGCTGTTTTTT	CASSQDANRGELFF
12	TRBV5-6	TRBJ2-2	few	-	TGTGCCAGCAGCATAGTTCCCGGGGAGCTGTTTTTT	CASSIVPGELFF
13	TRBV20-1	TRBJ2-1	few	-	TGCAGTGCACAGCGGGTCTACTACAATGAGCAGTTCTTC	CSAQRVYYNEQFF
17	TRBV5-1	TRBJ2-3	many	TRBD2	TGCGCCAGCAGCTTGGCCCCAGCGGGGACCAGCACAGATACGCAGTATTTT	CASSLAPAGTSTDTQYF
16	TRBV10-3	TRBJ2-5	many	TRBD1	TGTGCCATCAGTCGAAAACAGGGGGATGTGTCGGGGACCCAGTACTTC	CAISRKQGDVSGTQYF
11	TRBV6-1	TRBJ2-3	many	-	TGTGCGGACGGGAGTGGGGATACGCAGTATTTT	CADGSGDTQYF
17	TRBV9	TRBJ1-2	many	-	TGTGCCAGCAGCGTATCCCACCTTTCCGGAGCTAACTATGGCTACACCTTC	CASSVSHLSGANYGYTF
15	TRBV3-1	TRBJ2-3	many	-	TGTGCCAGCAGCCAGACAGGCCTTGGCACAGATACGCAGTATTTT	CASSQTGLGTDTQYF
17	TRBV5-6	TRBJ2-2	-	-	TGTGCCAGCAGCTTGGCCTTTGGCCGAGCGAACACCGGGGAGCTGTTTTTT	CASSLAFGRANTGELFF
16	TRBV7-8	TRBJ2-7	many	-	TGTGCCAGCAGCTTAGTTCCGGGACTCGGCTCCTACGAGCAGTACTTC	CASSLVPGLGSYEQYF
17	TRBV25-1	TRBJ2-5	-	-	TGTGCCAGCAGTGAAACGGCGGCAGGGAGCGTCAAAGAGACCCAGTACTTC	CASSETAAGSVKETQYF
15	TRBV25-1	TRBJ1-1	-	-	TGTGCCAGCAGTGAATTTGGTCCTGGGAACACTGAAGCTTTCTTT	CASSEFGPGNTEAFF
11	TRBV20-1	TRBJ2-3	-	-	TGCAGTGCAAGTAGAGCAGATACGCAGTATTTT	CSASRADTQYF
13	TRBV20-1	TRBJ2-2	-	-	TGCAGTGCTAGTCGTATAAACACCGGGGAGCTGTTTTTT	CSASRINTGELFF
12	TRBV10-3	TRBJ2-1	few	TRBD1	TGTGCCATCAGCGCCACAGGGGGCGATCAGTTCTTC	CAISATGGDQFF
14	TRBV6-1	TRBJ1-1	many	-	TGTGCCAGCAGTCCGACAGGAGATAACACTGAAGCTTTCTTT	CASSPTGDNTEAFF
13	TRBV3-1	TRBJ2-5	-	-	TGTGCCAGCACCTCGTTTCCAGGGGAGACCCAGTACTTC	CASTSFPGETQYF
13	TRBV12-3/TRBV12-4	TRBJ2-5	-	-	TGTGCCAGCAGTTGGCAGGGTGGAGAGACCCAGTACTTC	CASSWQGGETQYF
16	TRBV20-1	TRBJ2-3	-	TRBD2	TGCAGTGCTAGAATGGCTAGCGGGCTACTCACAGATACGCAGTATTTT	CSARMASGLLTDTQYF
15	TRBV4-1	TRBJ1-5	few	-	TGCGCCAGCAGCCAAGAACGTGTAGGCAATCAGCCCCAGCATTTT	CASSQERVGNQPQHF
15	TRBV2	TRBJ2-3	many	TRBD1	TGTGCCAGCAGAATGGAAGGGACAGGGGATAATACGCAGTATTTT	CASRMEGTGDNTQYF
13	TRBV6-1	TRBJ1-2	few	-	TGTGCCAGCAGTGACCCAAACAGTGATGGCTACACCTTC	CASSDPNSDGYTF
16	TRBV5-6	TRBJ1-2	many	-	TGTGCCAGCAGCTTCGCCGGGACGACGAGTAACTATGGCTACACCTTC	CASSFAGTTSNYGYTF
16	TRBV5-1	TRBJ2-7	many	-	TGCGCCAGCAGCTCCCACCCGGACTCGACGGTCTACGAGCAGTACTTC	CASSSHPDSTVYEQYF
16	TRBV28	TRBJ2-6	-	-	TGTGCCAGCGGGGACACTCTCCCCTCTGGGGCCAACGTCCTGACTTTC	CASGDTLPSGANVLTF
18	TRBV7-3	TRBJ2-2	few	-	TGTGCCAGCACCCCTGCCCCGGGTTTAGCGGTAAAGCCCGACGAGCTGTTTTTT	CASTPAPGLAVKPDELFF
14	TRBV2	TRBJ2-5	few	-	TGTGCCAGCAGTAAAATACAGGCCCAAGAGACCCAGTACTTC	CASSKIQAQETQYF